This TCR beta chain was sequenced in a study of T cell clonotyping in hematopoietic cell transplantation. General study findings and limits: Pathologically expanded recipient clonotypes increased progressively from day 30 to day 180 as diversity fell.

V shed 2 bases and J 1 base; nucleotides not matched to a gene: 10. CDR3 length: 17 amino acids. CDR1 and CDR2 (germline): GTSNPN, SVGIG (reference sequence). The data were produced by immunoSEQ multiplex PCR, yet TCRdb's version contains in-frame clones alone and is incomplete. This sample carries fewer than 3,500 clones, around 60% of them seen once, and the ten largest clones take under 25%. Comments on this clone: Antigen specificity is unknown.

The clonotype originates from a female patient in her 30s who had an allogeneic stem cell transplant, so T cells may come from the graft donor. Some clones in this sample may be carry-over from other donors' samples. Specimen: peripheral blood mononuclear cells, collected 30 days after allogeneic stem cell transplant. J is TRBJ2-5 and V is TRBV30; 10 nucleotides agree with TRBD2. CDR3 region: CAWSRWASGGLQETQYF. Written as DNA, the CDR3 is TGTGCCTGGAGTCGGTGGGCTAGCGGGGGACTCCAAGAGACCCAGTACTTC.